The rows below give T cell receptor beta chains drawn from one sample of a study of PD-1 blockade in classical Hodgkin lymphoma. The data were produced by immunoSEQ multiplex PCR, yet TCRdb's version contains in-frame clones alone and is incomplete. This table holds 17,000 or so clones, 87% found once. Sequenced material: peripheral blood mononuclear cells (PBMCs). The receptors here all came from a human donor with classical Hodgkin lymphoma. Each CDR3 is given without its conserved first and last residue. Each record gives: V gene, clone size, CDR3 protein. Not all rows give a size; the values are once, few, many and, for expanded clones, a class.

>TRBV2|NA
ASHATDRQNEKLF
>TRBV6-6|few
ASSYSSGRETQY
>TRBV7-2|few
ASSLDQYEQY
>TRBV6-4|NA
ASSREKNTEAF
>TRBV18|NA
ASSSDRGLYNEQF
>TRBV29-1|NA
SVAGTPGNTIY
>TRBV11-2|NA
ASTTPGPGNTIY
>TRBV30|NA
ACRPGTEKLF
>TRBV28|NA
ASSPHRQNEKLF
>TRBV5-1|NA
ASSLPPGLAGRGAYNEQF
>TRBV15|NA
ATSRDRRDTQY